This record concerns one T cell receptor beta chain sequence. Its antigen target is currently unknown. Base qualities are not recorded, but no much larger clone differs from it by a single base. After removal of 4 bases from V and 4 bases from J, the junction retains 7 bases not matched to a gene. The cysteine opens and the valine closes a CDR3 of 14 amino acids. Only the CDR3 DNA stays, 42 bases, in frame from base 1. CDR1 and CDR2, per the germline V gene, are KGHSH and LQKENI. This specimen belongs to a study of CD8 T cells in Susac syndrome (dated by TCRdb to about 2019). Some background on the complete study: The study used repertoire sequencing to test whether antigen drove CD8+ T cell activation and differentiation in Susac syndrome.

Paper-wide results and their limitations: The number of individuals in the TCR sequencing and HLA analysis was recognized as being relatively small.

RNA was extracted using the RNeasy kit, and about 0.45 to 1 ug of the RNA was reverse transcribed with random hexamers. The immunoSEQ multiplex PCR assay, covering 54 Vbeta and 13 Jbeta segments, was used to amplify TCR beta CDR3 regions. PCR amplification bias was corrected using a synthetic template baseline for primer optimization and computational correction. For the original study's pipeline: Reads were annotated to V, D and J genes per IMGT and analyzed with immunoSEQ Analyzer, keeping only productive sequences. To calculate clonality, Shannon entropy was normalized by log2 of the number of productive unique sequences and then subtracted from one. Public and private clones were assessed among the 100 most prevalent clones of each patient and control. A clone was defined as Susac-specific if it was absent from the healthy and MS cohorts, from approximately 980 published viral clones and from other ImmuneACCESS disease sequences. TCRdb trimmed public reads at Q25 via fastp, called clones via MiXCR and kept in-frame beta chains. Entries are consolidated by CDR3 protein sequence, retaining the most common genes and DNA. These V and J calls rely on TCRdb rather than the paper's analysis. Here the sample has 200,000 to 300,000 distinct CDR3 sequences; over 85% occur a single time. The ten largest make up 0.065% to 0.075% of the sample.

High-throughput TCR beta sequencing profiled peripheral blood CD8+ and CD4+ T cells from healthy donors, Susac syndrome patients and multiple sclerosis patients. The multiple sclerosis controls were treatment-naive patients whose relapsing-remitting disease, either stable or active, fulfilled the revised McDonald criteria. Bulk CD8+ and CD4+ T cells were purified magnetically by negative isolation, whereas CD8+ TEMRA cells were enriched by FACS. Blood was drawn into EDTA tubes, processed within 24 hours, and PBMCs were isolated by density gradient centrifugation. PBMCs intended for TCR sequencing were cryopreserved in liquid nitrogen and were subsequently thawed in a 37 degrees C water bath. The sorted or isolated CD4+, CD8+ and CD8+ TEMRA cells had a purity of 90% or higher.

The origin of this receptor is a human donor with multiple sclerosis. The sequenced sample consisted of CD4+ T cells from PBMCs. The receptor chain draws on TRBV18 and TRBJ2-7, with TRBD2 identical over 7 junction bases. CDR3 protein: CASSLPGLTYEQYV. The nucleotide sequence reads as follows: TGTGCCAGCTCACTACCGGGACTAACTTACGAGCAGTACGTC.